The 32 T cell receptor beta chains in this list originate from one sample, sequenced in a study of cytomegalovirus exposure and HLA in healthy donors. PCR was performed using 60 Vbeta and 13 Jbeta primers. Sequencing was performed with immunoSEQ multiplex PCR; in TCRdb, only in-frame clones are kept and a portion is missing. The sample has about 54,000 clones; approximately 77% are singletons. Sequencing was performed on PBMCs. These receptors all stem from a woman aged 18 to 35 in good health and CMV-seronegative.

Comment on this clone: Germline is not matched at one junction end, which may reflect a read error. V gene TRBV11-2 combines with J gene TRBJ2-6, with D possibly TRBD1 on 5 matching bases. Germline V gene sequence: CDR1 SGHAT, CDR2 FQNNGV. The CDR3 totals 15 residues. The CDR3 coding sequence is TGTGCCAGCAGCTTAGGAGACTCTGGGGCCAACGGCCTGACTTTC. It codes for CASSLGDSGANGLTF. Full variable domain (outside the CDR3, taken from reference TRBV11-2 and TRBJ2-6): EAGVAQSPRYKIIEKRQSVAFWCNPISGHATLYWYQQILGQGPKLLIQFQNNGVVDDSQLPKDRFSAERLKGVDSTLKIQPAKLEDSAVYLCASSLGDSGANGLTFGAGSRLTVL.

The chain joins TRBV27 to TRBJ2-1; 12 bases fit TRBD2. The CDR3 length is 17 residues. Germline V gene lookup returns CDR1 MNHEY and CDR2 SMNVEV (reference sequence). V dropped 2 bases and J dropped 9; count of bases not matched to a gene: 11. CDR3 DNA sequence: TGTGCCAGCAGTTTAAGTAGAGCGACTAGCGGGAGTAGTGAGCAGTTCTTC. Encoded protein: CASSLSRATSGSSEQFF.

This chain uses TRBV25-1 with TRBJ2-6; 7 positions agree with TRBD2. The junction had 13 bases not matched to a gene; V was cut back by 6 bases and J by 2 bases. Germline CDR1 MGHDK, CDR2 SYGVNS. The CDR3 loop spans 18 amino acids. CDR3: CASSPGRGFRPGANVLTF. The CDR3 coding sequence is TGTGCCAGCAGCCCCGGGCGGGGGTTTAGACCTGGGGCCAACGTCCTGACTTTC.

This chain joins TRBV2 and TRBJ2-5; D call uncertain. V gave up 4 bases and J gave up 3 bases, with 12 bases separating them. This CDR3 region has 14 residues. Per germline, CDR1 SNHLY and CDR2 FYNNEI. CDR3 sequence: CASSAHDLEETQYF. In nucleotides, the CDR3 is TGTGCCAGCAGTGCCCATGACCTAGAAGAGACCCAGTACTTC.

The rearrangement uses TRBV27 and TRBJ2-2, with D possibly TRBD1 on 6 matching bases. In germline, CDR1 is MNHEY, CDR2 SMNVEV (reference sequence). This CDR3 comprises 13 residues. Deletions cut 7 bases from V and 5 bases from J, with 11 bases between. CDR3 coding DNA: TGTGCCAGCAACCGACAGGATACCGGGGAGCTGTTTTTT. It yields the protein CASNRQDTGELFF.

The chain has TRBV7-7 and TRBJ2-1; 10 nucleotides agree with TRBD2. In germline, CDR1 is SSHAT, CDR2 FNYEAQ (reference sequence). The CDR3 has 20 residues. After removal of 5 bases from V and 9 bases from J, the junction contained 25 bases not matched to a gene. CDR3: CASSPTVITYELAGRGEQFF. In DNA form, the CDR3 reads TGTGCCAGCAGCCCCACCGTGATAACCTACGAACTAGCGGGACGCGGTGAGCAGTTCTTC. Looking up the rest from reference TRBV7-7 and TRBJ2-1 gives the full variable domain: GAGVSQSPRYKVTKRGQDVTLRCDPISSHATLYWYQQALGQGPEFLTYFNYEAQPDKSGLPSDRFSAERPEGSISTLTIQRTEQRDSAMYRCASSPTVITYELAGRGEQFFGPGTRLTVL.

This rearrangement joins TRBV7-3 to TRBJ2-7; 8 bases match TRBD1. The germline gives CDR1 SGHTA, CDR2 FQGTGA. Germline trimming cut 5 bases from V and 5 bases from J; bases unmatched to any gene: 8. The length of the CDR3 is 14 residues. The CDR3 region is CASSPGQGMDEQYF. CDR3 nucleotide sequence: TGTGCCAGCAGCCCCGGACAGGGAATGGACGAGCAGTACTTC.

The chain carries TRBV5-4 and TRBJ2-7; 9 bases align to TRBD2. This CDR3 contains 16 residues. After removal of 5 bases from V and 2 bases from J, the junction contained 11 bases not matched to a gene. Per the germline V gene, CDR1 is SGHNT and CDR2 is YYREEE (reference sequence). CDR3 nucleotide sequence: TGTGCCAGCAGACTTGGCGGGGGGGGTAGCACCTACGAGCAGTACTTC. Translation gives CASRLGGGGSTYEQYF.

This clone showed up just a few times. The rearrangement uses TRBV5-1 and TRBJ2-2; 8 nucleotides match TRBD1. In germline, CDR1 is SGHRS, CDR2 YFSETQ. This CDR3 has 16 amino acids. J gave up 0 bases and V 2 bases, and 3 bases lay outside the gene matches. The CDR3 DNA sequence: TGCGCCAGCAGCTTCGGACAGGGCGCGAACACCGGGGAGCTGTTTTTT. Translation: CASSFGQGANTGELFF.

The gene calls are TRBV28 and TRBJ1-6; D ambiguous. The germline V gene encodes CDR1 MDHEN and CDR2 SYDVKM. V lost 10 bases and J 7 bases, leaving 14 bases between the germline ends. This CDR3 is built from 13 residues. Here the CDR3 reads CATGPGNNSPLHF. As DNA, the CDR3 is TGTGCCACCGGGCCCGGGAACAATTCACCCCTCCACTTT.

This sequence joins TRBV30 and TRBJ2-5; TRBD1 matches 7 bases. Judging by the DNA end, TRBJ2-7 fits better; the J call may be wrong. The CDR3 totals 12 residues. Germline V lookup: CDR1 GTSNPN, CDR2 SVGIG (reference sequence). The CDR3 protein is CAWTLTGYEQYF. The CDR3 nucleotides read TGTGCCTGGACTCTGACAGGGTACGAGCAGTACTTC.

The genes are TRBV7-6 and TRBJ2-6, with 10 bases matching TRBD2. This CDR3 region has 16 residues. The ends lost 5 bases at V and 2 bases at J; junction bases unmatched: 3. In germline, CDR1 is SGHVS, CDR2 FNYEAQ. CDR3 in DNA: TGTGCCAGCAGCAAAGCGGGGGGGGCTGGGGCCAACGTCCTGACTTTC. It encodes CASSKAGGAGANVLTF.

The V gene is TRBV18, the J gene TRBJ2-1; D is undetermined. Germline CDR1 KGHSH, CDR2 LQKENI. Deletions cut 3 bases from V and 6 bases from J, with 18 bases between. The CDR3 contains 16 residues. Here the CDR3 DNA reads TGTGCCAGCTCACCGTCTCAAGTCGTGGCCACCAATGAGCAGTTCTTC. Residues: CASSPSQVVATNEQFF.

The chain carries TRBV29-1 and TRBJ1-1; the match to TRBD1 covers 10 bases. Looked up from germline, CDR1 is SQVTM and CDR2 is ANQGSEA. This CDR3 has 12 residues. V lost 5 bases and J lost 4; bases outside the gene matches: 1. The CDR3 sequence: CSVRDRGTEAFF. CDR3 DNA sequence: TGCAGCGTTAGGGACAGGGGCACTGAAGCTTTCTTT.

This sequence joins TRBV7-9 and TRBJ1-5; unclear D gene. The CDR3 runs to 13 residues. The V gene's germline CDR1 is SEHNR and CDR2 FQNEAQ (reference sequence). V was trimmed by 3 bases and J by 10 bases, leaving 13 bases between them. The CDR3 bases are TGTGCCAGCAGCTTGGGGAGCGGGAATCCCCAGCATTTT. Its protein is CASSLGSGNPQHF.

The V gene is TRBV28, the J gene TRBJ1-3; the D is unclear. V gave up 4 bases and J gave up 4 bases, with 14 bases separating them. CDR3 length: 15 residues. Germline loops: CDR1 MDHEN, CDR2 SYDVKM. The CDR3 nucleotides read TGTGCCAGCAGTTCGCAACCTATGTCAGGAAACACCATATATTTT. Residues: CASSSQPMSGNTIYF.

The gene calls are TRBV9 and TRBJ2-5; 10 bases map to TRBD2. The DNA end is more similar to TRBJ2-7, so the J call may be wrong. The CDR3 is 17 residues long. Germline CDR1 reads SGDLS; CDR2 reads YYNGEE. CDR3: CASSSKKNLAGAYEQYF. CDR3 in DNA: TGTGCCAGCAGCAGCAAGAAGAATCTAGCGGGAGCCTACGAGCAGTACTTC.

V is TRBV23-1 and J is TRBJ2-1, with 10 bases fitting TRBD2. TRBV23-1 is sorted into the ORF group, with uncertain function. After removal of 0 bases from V and 6 bases from J, the junction contained 17 bases not matched to a gene. The CDR3 loop spans 20 amino acids. For the CDR3, the DNA is TGCGCCAGCAGTCAATCTTCAGGTCGGTGGGGGACTAGCGCTCTCAATGAGCAGTTCTTC. Translated, it gives CASSQSSGRWGTSALNEQFF.

This clone was counted a single time. The chain employs TRBV7-3 and TRBJ2-5; 9 positions agree with TRBD1. CDR1 is SGHTA and CDR2 is FQGTGA in the germline V gene. The CDR3 has 13 residues. J lost 4 bases, V lost 5 bases, and 2 bases had no gene match. The CDR3 protein is CASSQTGGETQYF. In nucleotides, the CDR3 is TGTGCCAGCAGCCAGACAGGGGGAGAGACCCAGTACTTC. Looking up the rest from reference TRBV7-3 and TRBJ2-5 gives the full variable domain: GAGVSQTPSNKVTEKGKYVELRCDPISGHTALYWYRQSLGQGPEFLIYFQGTGAADDSGLPNDRFFAVRPEGSVSTLKIQRTERGDSAVYLCASSQTGGETQYFGPGTRLLVL.

The chain uses TRBV7-6 and TRBJ2-5; TRBD1 is a possible D gene (6 bases). The end of the DNA is better explained by TRBJ2-7, so the J call may be wrong. Germline V gives CDR1 SGHVS, CDR2 FNYEAQ. The CDR3 extends over 13 amino acids. This CDR3 is CASSSYRVYEQYF. The CDR3 DNA is TGTGCCAGCAGCTCCTACAGGGTCTACGAGCAGTACTTC.

The chain links TRBV7-9 to TRBJ1-2, with 8 bases matching TRBD1. The junction had 5 bases not matched to a gene; V was cut back by 7 bases and J by 4 bases. The CDR3 runs to 13 residues. Germline CDR1 reads SEHNR; CDR2 reads FQNEAQ (reference sequence). The DNA for the CDR3 is TGTGCCAGCACCGACAGGGGAGGCTATGGCTACACCTTC. It yields the protein CASTDRGGYGYTF.

The V call is TRBV18, the J call TRBJ2-3, with TRBD1 identical over 9 bases. The germline CDR1 and CDR2 sequences are KGHSH and LQKENI. This CDR3 is 15 amino acids long. J lost 6 bases, V lost 6 bases, and 10 bases had no gene match. CDR3 protein: CASSPRDREMDTQYF. The CDR3 coding sequence is TGTGCCAGCTCGCCCCGGGACAGGGAGATGGATACGCAGTATTTT.

The chain's CDR3 is CASSPDTVRARGTQYF. The CDR3 DNA reads TGTGCCAGTAGCCCTGACACGGTTCGAGCTAGGGGTACGCAGTATTTT. The chain couples TRBV19 to TRBJ2-3, with D maybe TRBD1 (5 bases). The CDR3 extends over 16 amino acids. CDR1 is LNHDA and CDR2 is SQIVND in the germline V gene (reference sequence). V was pared by 6 bases and J by 8 bases, with 24 bases between.

The CDR3 nucleotides read TGTGCCAGCAGTTGGGGGGGGGACGAGCAGTACTTC. This translates into CASSWGGDEQYF. This chain uses TRBV27 with TRBJ2-7; 7 bases agree with TRBD2. Germline assignment: CDR1 MNHEY and CDR2 SMNVEV (reference sequence). The CDR3 loop spans 12 amino acids. The trim removed 4 bases at V and 5 bases at J, leaving 2 bases unmatched.

This sequence joins TRBV6-5 and TRBJ2-7; 14 nucleotides agree with TRBD2. This CDR3 spans 15 amino acids. Germline V CDR1 and CDR2: MNHEY, SVGAGI. V gave up 4 bases and J gave up 3 bases; unmatched junction bases: 2. DNA for the CDR3: TGTGCCAGCAGTTGGGGGACTAGCGGGAGCTACGAGCAGTACTTC. Its translation: CASSWGTSGSYEQYF.

This clone has only one observation. The chain combines TRBV11-2 with TRBJ2-3; 8 bases map to TRBD2. Per germline, CDR1 SGHAT and CDR2 FQNNGV. This CDR3 contains 16 residues. After removal of 4 bases from V and 3 bases from J, the junction contained 9 bases not matched to a gene. DNA for the CDR3: TGTGCCAGCAGCTCCGGGGGGGGGACACATACAGATACGCAGTATTTT. Its protein product is CASSSGGGTHTDTQYF.

V usage is TRBV28 and J usage is TRBJ2-6; 8 bases map to TRBD1. CDR1 is MDHEN and CDR2 is SYDVKM in the germline V gene. The CDR3 loop spans 15 amino acids. With 5 bases clipped from V and 3 bases from J, the junction kept 3 bases outside the gene matches. The CDR3 protein is CASSQGAGGANVLTF. The CDR3 bases are TGTGCCAGCAGTCAGGGGGCTGGTGGGGCCAACGTCCTGACTTTC.

The chain has TRBV6-5 and TRBJ2-1; tentative D call: TRBD1 (5 bases). With 5 bases removed from V and 6 bases from J, the gap between germline ends came to 14 bases. CDR1 and CDR2 (germline): MNHEY, SVGAGI. The CDR3 contains 14 residues. CDR3 amino acids: CASSRDPGRNEQFF. CDR3 DNA sequence: TGTGCCAGCAGTAGGGATCCAGGGCGCAATGAGCAGTTCTTC.

The chain couples TRBV2 to TRBJ2-5, with D unclear. The CDR3 consists of 11 residues. The germline V and J ends were trimmed by 7 bases and 1 base, with 4 bases remaining between them. Germline-derived CDR1 and CDR2 are SNHLY and FYNNEI. The chain's CDR3 is CASNTQETQYF. CDR3 sequence (DNA): TGTGCCAGCAACACCCAAGAGACCCAGTACTTC.

The sample holds one count of this clone. The chain carries TRBV7-3 and TRBJ2-1, with D perhaps matching TRBD2 (6 bases). Germline CDR1 reads SGHTA; CDR2 reads FQGTGA. CDR3 size: 15 residues. Trimming cost V 2 bases and J 8 bases, with 16 bases left between them. The CDR3 loop reads CASSLSGAIGDEQFF. CDR3 nucleotides: TGTGCCAGCAGCTTATCGGGAGCAATCGGGGATGAGCAGTTCTTC.

The sample holds a few counts of this clone. This specimen includes other DNA sequences encoding the same CDR3. CDR3 amino acids: CASSDSGTSGYNEQFF. The CDR3 DNA is TGTGCCAGCAGTGACTCCGGGACTAGCGGCTACAATGAGCAGTTCTTC. The chain couples TRBV6-4 to TRBJ2-1, with 11 bases identical to TRBD2. CDR3 length: 16 residues. CDR1 is MRHNA and CDR2 is SNTAGT in the germline V gene. V dropped 0 bases and J dropped 3; count of bases not matched to a gene: 1.

The chain links TRBV9 to TRBJ2-3, with D perhaps matching TRBD1 (5 bases). CDR3 length: 14 residues. The germline V and J ends were trimmed by 2 bases and 1 base, with 8 bases remaining between them. Germline V gene sequence: CDR1 SGDLS, CDR2 YYNGEE. DNA of the CDR3: TGTGCCAGCAGCGTCTTACAGGGCACAGATACGCAGTATTTT. Translation gives CASSVLQGTDTQYF.